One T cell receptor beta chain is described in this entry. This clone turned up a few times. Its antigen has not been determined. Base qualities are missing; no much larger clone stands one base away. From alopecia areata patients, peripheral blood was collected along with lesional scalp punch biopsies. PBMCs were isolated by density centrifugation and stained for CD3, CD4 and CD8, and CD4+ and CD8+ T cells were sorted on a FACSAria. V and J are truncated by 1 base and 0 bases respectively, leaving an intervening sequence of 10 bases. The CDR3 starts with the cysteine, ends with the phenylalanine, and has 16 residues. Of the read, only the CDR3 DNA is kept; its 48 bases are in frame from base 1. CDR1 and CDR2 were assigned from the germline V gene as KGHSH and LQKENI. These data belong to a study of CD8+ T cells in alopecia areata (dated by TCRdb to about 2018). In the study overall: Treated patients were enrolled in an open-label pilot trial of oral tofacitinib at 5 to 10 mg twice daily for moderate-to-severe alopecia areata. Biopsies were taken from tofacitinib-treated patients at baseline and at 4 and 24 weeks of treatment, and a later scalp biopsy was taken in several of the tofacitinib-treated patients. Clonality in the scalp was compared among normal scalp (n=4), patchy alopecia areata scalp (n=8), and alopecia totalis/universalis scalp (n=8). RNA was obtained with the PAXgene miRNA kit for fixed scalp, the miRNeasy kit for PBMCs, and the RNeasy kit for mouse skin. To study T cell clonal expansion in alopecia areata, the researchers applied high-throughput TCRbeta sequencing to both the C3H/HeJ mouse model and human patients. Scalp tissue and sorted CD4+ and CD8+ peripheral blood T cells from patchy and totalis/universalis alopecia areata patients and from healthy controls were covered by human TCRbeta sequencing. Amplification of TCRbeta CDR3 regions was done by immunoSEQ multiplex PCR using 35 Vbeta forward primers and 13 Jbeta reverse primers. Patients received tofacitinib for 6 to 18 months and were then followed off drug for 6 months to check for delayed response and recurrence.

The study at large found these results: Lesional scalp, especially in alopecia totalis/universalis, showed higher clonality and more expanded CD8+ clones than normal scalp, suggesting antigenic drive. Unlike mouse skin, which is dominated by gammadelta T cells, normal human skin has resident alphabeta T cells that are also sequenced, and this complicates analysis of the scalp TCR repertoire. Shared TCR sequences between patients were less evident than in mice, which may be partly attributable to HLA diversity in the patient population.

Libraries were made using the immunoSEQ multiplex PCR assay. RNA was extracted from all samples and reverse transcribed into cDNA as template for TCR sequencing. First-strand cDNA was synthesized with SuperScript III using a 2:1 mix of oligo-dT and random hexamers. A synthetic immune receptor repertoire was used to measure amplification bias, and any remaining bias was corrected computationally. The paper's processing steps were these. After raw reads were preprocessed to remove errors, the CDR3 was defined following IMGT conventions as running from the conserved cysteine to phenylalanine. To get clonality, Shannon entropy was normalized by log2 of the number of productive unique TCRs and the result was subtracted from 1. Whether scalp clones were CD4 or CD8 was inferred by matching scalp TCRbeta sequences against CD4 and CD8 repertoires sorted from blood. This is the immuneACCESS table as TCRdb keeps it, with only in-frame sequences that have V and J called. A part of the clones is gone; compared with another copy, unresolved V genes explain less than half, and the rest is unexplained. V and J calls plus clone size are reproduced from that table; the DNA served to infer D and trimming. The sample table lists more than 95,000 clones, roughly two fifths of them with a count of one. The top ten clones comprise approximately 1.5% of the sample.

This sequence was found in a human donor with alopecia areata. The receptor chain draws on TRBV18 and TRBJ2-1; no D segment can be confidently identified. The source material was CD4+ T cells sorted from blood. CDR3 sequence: CASSPLATSSYNEQFF. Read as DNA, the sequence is TGTGCCAGCTCACCACTGGCGACCAGCTCCTACAATGAGCAGTTCTTC.